This T cell receptor beta chain stems from a study of blood T cell repertoires in COVID-19 (dated by TCRdb to about 2020). Notes on the research overall: Samples from collaborators originated in the United States, Italy and Spain and spanned both the acute and convalescent phases of COVID-19. Sample metadata almost always included a de-identified subject ID, COVID-19 status, age in years and sex. The prospective study material was composed of cDNA or gDNA derived from T cells, B-cell-depleted T cells, or PBMCs. Where available, HLA class I and class II types were obtained from metadata supplied by the sample provider rather than from assay-based typing. The dataset comprised deeply sampled blood TCRbeta repertoires from subjects exposed to, actively infected with, or recovered from COVID-19. The repertoires were released in a freely available public database meant as a resource for research on the immune response to SARS-CoV-2. Samples were obtained from the ongoing ImmuneRACE study (first 160 participants) and from over 1,000 subjects provided by 6 global collaborators.

Study-level results and caveats: How much clinical and demographic metadata was included differed by source and by participant, and the metadata was provided uncurated.

As concerns this clone: Its antigen remains unidentified. Base qualities are missing; no much larger clone stands one base away.

The immunoSEQ Assay, a bias-controlled multiplex PCR, was used to amplify TCRbeta CDR3 regions from genomic DNA. Turning to the authors' computational methods: The number of nucleated cells in each sample was estimated from the amplification of reference gene primers within the assay. To quantify the absolute abundance of each unique TCRbeta CDR3 rearrangement, sequence reads were collapsed and filtered. Productive Simpson clonality was computed per sample as the square root of Simpson's diversity index over productive rearrangements. Sourced from immuneACCESS, this table was stored by TCRdb with only in-frame sequences that have V and J called. A share of the clones is absent; for the studies checked, an unresolved V gene accounts for under half, and the remainder has no known explanation. V, J and clone size reflect that table, while D and trimming were determined from the DNA. The sample table holds 200,000 to 300,000 clones, of which about 88% were seen once. The top ten hold roughly 4.9% of the sample.

One collaborating source in Seattle enrolled patients during active infection and followed them longitudinally through the course of disease. Whole blood was collected in K2EDTA tubes by collaborating institutions according to the institutions' own protocols. Collaborator samples were shipped for TCRbeta analysis as frozen whole blood, isolated PBMCs, or DNA extracted from either sample type. V and J are truncated by 3 bases and 4 bases respectively, leaving an intervening sequence of 12 bases. The CDR3 starts with the cysteine, ends with the phenylalanine, and has 14 residues. This entry keeps only the CDR3 DNA: 42 bases, framed from base 1. The germline V gene (reference sequence) yields SEHNR for CDR1 and FQNEAQ for CDR2.

Sequencing used peripheral blood. This sequence originates from a woman aged 60-70 years with COVID-19, enrolled during active disease. The rearranged segments are TRBV7-9 and TRBJ1-1; the D gene is unclear. The base sequence is TGTGCCAGCAGCTTGTGGGAGTCGGGCACTGAAGCTTTCTTT. This is translated as CASSLWESGTEAFF.